This TCR beta chain appears in the sequencing data of a study of blood T cell repertoires in COVID-19. Whole-study context: Spain, Italy and the United States supplied samples that represented acute and convalescent COVID-19. From T cells, B-cell-depleted T cells, or PBMCs came the material, which was cDNA or gDNA.

Authors' analysis steps: Estimation of nucleated cell counts was performed using reference gene primer amplification. Sequencing used immunoSEQ multiplex PCR; TCRdb keeps in-frame clones, though not all of them. The V and J calls and clone size are taken from that table; D and trimming were inferred from the DNA. Of approximately 240,000 clones in the sample, 70% to 85% were seen once. The germline V gene encodes CDR1 LNHDA and CDR2 SQIVND (reference sequence). This CDR3 spans 15 amino acids. V lost 4 bases to trimming and J lost 1 base, with 10 bases between them. Material: peripheral blood. This receptor was obtained from a middle-aged woman with active or convalescent COVID-19. This chain links TRBV19 with TRBJ2-2; tentative D call: TRBD2 (6 bases). The CDR3 region is CASSNPGGNTGELFF. CDR3 in DNA: TGTGCCAGTAGTAACCCCGGGGGGAACACCGGGGAGCTGTTTTTT.